This entry is about one T cell receptor (beta chain). Its cognate antigen has yet to be identified. No base quality information exists; no much larger clone differs at one position. Systemically healthy Caucasian individuals from Russia, some 40 in total and aged roughly 6 to 90 years, were included as donors. Roughly 9.5 milliliters of peripheral blood were drawn from each donor into EDTA-treated Vacutainer tubes. Ficoll-Paque density-gradient centrifugation was used to isolate PBMCs, with at least 6 million obtained per sample. Total RNA, at least 6 micrograms per sample, was extracted from PBMCs with Trizol reagent. For every donor, flow cytometry on a PBMC aliquot measured the percentage of naive CD45RAhigh/CD27high T cells. The sample belongs to a study of blood T cells in healthy people across ages (dated by TCRdb to between 2015 and 2016). Context from the whole study: In model experiments, template switching captured roughly one uniquely barcoded TCR beta cDNA molecule for every two T cells. To track age-related changes in TCR beta repertoire diversity, the study relied on deep sequencing normalized with unique cDNA molecular identifiers. The donors were divided into four age groups: young (average around 15 years), middle-aged (about 40), aged (around 67) and long-lived (roughly 86). To avoid experimental bias, donors of different ages were spread randomly across the sequencing lanes. Two additional independent replicas of 1 million unique cDNA reads from the same blood draw were analyzed for two donors (one aged 18 to 29 and one aged 80 or older).

The germline V and J ends show losses of 6 bases and 5 bases respectively, and no gene match explains 11 bases of the junction. The CDR3 covers 15 residues, taking in both the cysteine and the phenylalanine. Only CDR3 DNA remains: 45 bases, in frame from the first base. CDR1 MNHNS and CDR2 SASEGT were looked up in the germline V gene. Libraries came from 5' RACE. The sequencer listed for this sample is Illumina HiSeq 2500. The second PCR ran for about 6 to 12 cycles and used a J-beta primer mix along with a sample-barcoded 5' primer. A unique molecular identifier was introduced onto each TCR beta cDNA molecule by a template-switch 5' adaptor carrying 12 random nucleotides. Each sample yielded at least 3 million CDR3-containing paired-end reads. First-strand cDNA synthesis was performed from all RNA using the Mint cDNA synthesis kit, with priming by a TRBC-specific oligonucleotide. Following uracil-DNA glycosylase treatment, a first 18-cycle PCR with universal primers M1SS and BC2_uni_R was performed on all cDNA. As for the original processing: For normalization, 1 million high-quality reads, each with a distinct molecular identifier, were randomly selected from each sample. Instead of being binned into consensus sequences, reads with shared molecular identifiers were discarded. MiTCR, set to a Q25 quality threshold and the strictest error-elimination algorithm, was used for CDR3 identification, clonotype clustering and error correction. A nonparametric unseen species model with Euler transformation was used to estimate a lower bound on total TCR beta diversity. Through fastp at Q25 and MiXCR, TCRdb rebuilt clones from the public reads, retaining in-frame beta chains. Identical CDR3 proteins give one entry, which carries the most common genes and DNA. TCRdb's processing, not the authors' own work, is the source of the V and J calls. The sample table holds some 1.4 million distinct CDR3 sequences, of which 42% were seen once. Under 8% of the sample is taken by the ten largest.

The study at large found these results: Conclusive comparison of naive and antigen-experienced compartments was prevented by the profiling of bulk unsorted PBMCs. As age increased, observed TCR beta diversity per million T cells dropped in a roughly linear way, and a significant reduction was already evident by age about 36. Estimates of total diversity based on one million sequenced T cells were considered lower bounds and underestimates. Compared with the aged group, the long-lived group had more naive CD4+ T cells, fewer expanded clones and increased TCR diversity, suggesting age selection. The percentage of naive T cells measured by flow cytometry correlated strongly with observed TCR beta diversity. The CMV infection status of donors was not known, potentially confounding age-related changes in expanded clonotypes.

The sequence joins TRBV6-1 to TRBJ1-1; TRBD1 lines up with 8 middle nucleotides. The sequence was collected from a woman between 18 and 30 years old in good health. The sample taken for sequencing was blood. The DNA sequence is given as TGTGCCAGCAGGGAATTACAGGGGGGCTTTACTGAAGCTTTCTTT. The translation is CASRELQGGFTEAFF.